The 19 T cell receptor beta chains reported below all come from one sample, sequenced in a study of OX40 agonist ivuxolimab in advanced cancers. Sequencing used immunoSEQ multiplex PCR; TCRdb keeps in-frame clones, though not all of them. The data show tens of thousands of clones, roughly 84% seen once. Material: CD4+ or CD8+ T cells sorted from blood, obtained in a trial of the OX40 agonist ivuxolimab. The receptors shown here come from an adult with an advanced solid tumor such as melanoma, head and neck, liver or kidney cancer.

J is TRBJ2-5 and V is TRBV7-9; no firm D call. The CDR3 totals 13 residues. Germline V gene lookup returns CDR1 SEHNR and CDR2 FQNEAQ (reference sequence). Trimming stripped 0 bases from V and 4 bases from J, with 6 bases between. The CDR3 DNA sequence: TGTGCCAGCAGCTTAGCGCAGGTAGAGACCCAGTACTTC. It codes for CASSLAQVETQYF. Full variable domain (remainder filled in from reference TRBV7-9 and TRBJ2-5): DTGVSQNPRHKITKRGQNVTFRCDPISEHNRLYWYRQTLGQGPEFLTYFQNEAQLEKSRLLSDRFSAERPKGSFSTLEIQRTEQGDSAMYLCASSLAQVETQYFGPGTRLLVL.

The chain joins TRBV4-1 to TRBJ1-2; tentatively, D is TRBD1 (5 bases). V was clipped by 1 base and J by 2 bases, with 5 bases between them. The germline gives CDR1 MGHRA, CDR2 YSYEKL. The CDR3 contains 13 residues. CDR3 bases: TGCGCCAGCAGCCAAGCAGGGAACTATGGCTACACCTTC. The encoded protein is CASSQAGNYGYTF.

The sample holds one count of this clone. The CDR3 bases are TGCGCCAGCAGCTTGGGACAGAACTATGGCTACACCTTC. This codes for CASSLGQNYGYTF. The chain joins TRBV5-1 to TRBJ1-2, with D possibly TRBD1 on 5 matching bases. The CDR3 loop spans 13 amino acids. Germline loops: CDR1 SGHRS, CDR2 YFSETQ. The V end lost 0 bases, the J end lost 2 bases, and 5 bases lay between the germline ends. Using reference TRBV5-1 and TRBJ1-2 for the parts outside the CDR3, the full variable domain is KAGVTQTPRYLIKTRGQQVTLSCSPISGHRSVSWYQQTPGQGLQFLFEYFSETQRNKGNFPGRFSGRQFSNSRSEMNVSTLELGDSALYLCASSLGQNYGYTFGSGTRLTVV.

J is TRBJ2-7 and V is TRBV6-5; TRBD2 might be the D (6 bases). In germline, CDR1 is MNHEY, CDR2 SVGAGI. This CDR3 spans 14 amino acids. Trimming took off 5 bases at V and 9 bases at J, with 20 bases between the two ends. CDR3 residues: CASSDPGLSNGQYF. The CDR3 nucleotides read TGTGCCAGCAGTGACCCGGGACTCTCAAACGGGCAGTACTTC.

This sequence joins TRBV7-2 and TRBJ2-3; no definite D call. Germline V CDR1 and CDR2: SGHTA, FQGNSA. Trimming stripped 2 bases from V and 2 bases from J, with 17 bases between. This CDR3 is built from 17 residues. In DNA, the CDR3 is TGTGCCAGCAGCTTACAATCGGCTGTTCATGTCACAGATACGCAGTATTTT. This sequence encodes CASSLQSAVHVTDTQYF.

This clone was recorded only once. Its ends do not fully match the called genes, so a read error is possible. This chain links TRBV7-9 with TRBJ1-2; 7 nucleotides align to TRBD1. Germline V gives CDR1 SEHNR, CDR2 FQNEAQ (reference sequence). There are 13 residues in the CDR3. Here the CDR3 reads CVSSLETGPGYTF. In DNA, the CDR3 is TGTGTCAGCAGCTTAGAGACAGGGCCTGGCTACACCTTC.

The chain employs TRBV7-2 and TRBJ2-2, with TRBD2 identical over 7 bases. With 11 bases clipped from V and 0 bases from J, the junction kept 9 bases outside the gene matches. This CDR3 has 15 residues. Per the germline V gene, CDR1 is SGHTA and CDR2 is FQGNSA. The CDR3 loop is CASNLGGTNTGELFF. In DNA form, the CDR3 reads TGTGCCTCTAACCTGGGGGGGACGAACACCGGGGAGCTGTTTTTT.

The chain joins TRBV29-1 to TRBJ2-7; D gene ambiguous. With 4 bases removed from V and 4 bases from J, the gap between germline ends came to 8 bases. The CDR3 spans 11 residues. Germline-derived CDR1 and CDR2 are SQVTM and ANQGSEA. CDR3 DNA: TGCAGCGTTGCAGCCCCATACGAGCAGTACTTC. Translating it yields CSVAAPYEQYF.

CDR3 sequence reads: CASSALTDTQYF. The CDR3 coding sequence is TGTGCCAGCAGCGCCCTGACAGATACGCAGTATTTT. The rearrangement links TRBV11-2 to TRBJ2-3, with no clear D. There are 12 residues in the CDR3. Trimming cost V 5 bases and J 3 bases, with 6 bases left between them. Germline V gene lookup returns CDR1 SGHAT and CDR2 FQNNGV.

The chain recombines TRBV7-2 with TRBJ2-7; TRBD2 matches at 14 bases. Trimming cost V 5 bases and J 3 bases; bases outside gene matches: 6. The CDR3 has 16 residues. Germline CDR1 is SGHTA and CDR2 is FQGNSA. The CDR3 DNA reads TGTGCCAGCAGCCAGGGACTAGCGGGAGTAGGCTACGAGCAGTACTTC. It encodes CASSQGLAGVGYEQYF.

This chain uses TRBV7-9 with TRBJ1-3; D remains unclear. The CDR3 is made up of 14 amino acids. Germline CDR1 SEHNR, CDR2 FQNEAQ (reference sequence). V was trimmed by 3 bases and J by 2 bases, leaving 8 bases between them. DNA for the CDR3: TGTGCCAGCAGCTTTCTAGGGACTGGAAACACCATATATTTT. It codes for CASSFLGTGNTIYF. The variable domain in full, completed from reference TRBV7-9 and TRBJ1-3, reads DTGVSQNPRHKITKRGQNVTFRCDPISEHNRLYWYRQTLGQGPEFLTYFQNEAQLEKSRLLSDRFSAERPKGSFSTLEIQRTEQGDSAMYLCASSFLGTGNTIYFGEGSWLTVV.

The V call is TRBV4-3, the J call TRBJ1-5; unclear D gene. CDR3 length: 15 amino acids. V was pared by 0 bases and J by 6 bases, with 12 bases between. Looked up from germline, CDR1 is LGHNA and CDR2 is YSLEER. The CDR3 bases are TGCGCCAGCAGCCAAGAGGCGGGGTCGGGTCAGCCCCAGCATTTT. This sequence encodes CASSQEAGSGQPQHF.

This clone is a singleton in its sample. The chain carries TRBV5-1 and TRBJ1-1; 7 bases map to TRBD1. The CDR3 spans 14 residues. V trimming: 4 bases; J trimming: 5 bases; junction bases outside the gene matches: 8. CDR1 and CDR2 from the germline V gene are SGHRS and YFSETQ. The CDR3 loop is CASSATGSGTEAFF. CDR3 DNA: TGCGCCAGCAGCGCGACAGGGTCGGGGACTGAAGCTTTCTTT.

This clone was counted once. CDR3 in DNA: TGTGCCAGCGCCCGGGACAGGAGATCCACCGAGCAGTACTTC. It yields the protein CASARDRRSTEQYF. The chain uses TRBV19 and TRBJ2-7; 8 bases map to TRBD1. V was clipped by 9 bases and J by 6 bases; unmatched bases: 13. The length of the CDR3 is 14 residues. Germline V CDR1 and CDR2: LNHDA, SQIVND (reference sequence).

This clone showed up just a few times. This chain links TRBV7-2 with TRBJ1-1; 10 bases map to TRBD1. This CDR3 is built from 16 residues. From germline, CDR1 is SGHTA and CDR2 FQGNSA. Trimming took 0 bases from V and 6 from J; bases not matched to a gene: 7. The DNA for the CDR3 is TGTGCCAGCAGCTTAGCGACAGGGGGCGGCCTTTCTGAAGCTTTCTTT. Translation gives CASSLATGGGLSEAFF.

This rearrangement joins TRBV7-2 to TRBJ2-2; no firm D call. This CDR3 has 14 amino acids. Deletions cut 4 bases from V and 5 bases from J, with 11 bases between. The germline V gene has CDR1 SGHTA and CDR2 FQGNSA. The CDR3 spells CASSWATVTGELFF. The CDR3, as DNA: TGTGCCAGCAGCTGGGCTACAGTTACCGGGGAGCTGTTTTTT. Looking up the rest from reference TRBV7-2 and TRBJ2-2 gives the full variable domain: GAGVSQSPSNKVTEKGKDVELRCDPISGHTALYWYRQSLGQGLEFLIYFQGNSAPDKSGLPSDRFSAERTGGSVSTLTIQRTQQEDSAVYLCASSWATVTGELFFGEGSRLTVL.

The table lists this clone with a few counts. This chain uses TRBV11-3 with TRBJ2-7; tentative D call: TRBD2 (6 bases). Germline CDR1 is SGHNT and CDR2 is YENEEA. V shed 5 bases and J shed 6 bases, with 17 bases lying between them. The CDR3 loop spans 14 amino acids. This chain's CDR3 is CASSETPGRSEQYF. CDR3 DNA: TGTGCCAGCAGCGAGACCCCGGGGAGGTCCGAGCAGTACTTC.

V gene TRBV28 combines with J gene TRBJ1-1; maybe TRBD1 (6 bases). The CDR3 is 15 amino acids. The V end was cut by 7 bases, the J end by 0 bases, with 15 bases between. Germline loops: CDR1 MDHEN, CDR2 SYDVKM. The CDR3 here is CASNLLGHMNTEAFF. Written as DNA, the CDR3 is TGTGCCAGCAACCTTTTGGGACATATGAACACTGAAGCTTTCTTT.

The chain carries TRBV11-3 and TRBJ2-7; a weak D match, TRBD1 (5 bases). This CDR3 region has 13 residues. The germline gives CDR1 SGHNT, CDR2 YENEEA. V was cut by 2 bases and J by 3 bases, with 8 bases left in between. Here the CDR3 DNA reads TGTGCCAGCAGCTTACAGGGTCTCTACGAGCAGTACTTC. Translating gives CASSLQGLYEQYF.